This TCR beta chain emerged from a study of blood T cell repertoires in COVID-19. Whole-study context: Sites in the United States, Italy and Spain provided acute and convalescent COVID-19 samples. Nucleic acid was either cDNA or gDNA, and it came from T cells, B-cell-depleted T cells, or PBMCs.

Profiling relied on immunoSEQ multiplex PCR, and the TCRdb table lists in-frame clones only, not all of them. The sample lists 200,000 to 250,000 clones; 82% were seen once. With 1 base removed from V and 2 bases from J, the gap between germline ends came to 15 bases. Germline V CDR1 and CDR2: SQVTM, ANQGSEA. The CDR3 is 16 residues long. Everyone who took part was roughly 18 to 89 years old, and they came from 24 US areas. Cohorts were determined from participant-reported clinical history. The material sequenced was PBMCs or T cells enriched from blood (not recorded which). This chain joins TRBV29-1 and TRBJ2-1; D perhaps matches TRBD2 (6 bases). The clonotype comes from an older woman who had recovered from COVID-19. This CDR3 is CSVEGTLWGAYNEQFF. The DNA of the CDR3 is TGCAGCGTTGAAGGGACCTTATGGGGGGCCTACAATGAGCAGTTCTTC.